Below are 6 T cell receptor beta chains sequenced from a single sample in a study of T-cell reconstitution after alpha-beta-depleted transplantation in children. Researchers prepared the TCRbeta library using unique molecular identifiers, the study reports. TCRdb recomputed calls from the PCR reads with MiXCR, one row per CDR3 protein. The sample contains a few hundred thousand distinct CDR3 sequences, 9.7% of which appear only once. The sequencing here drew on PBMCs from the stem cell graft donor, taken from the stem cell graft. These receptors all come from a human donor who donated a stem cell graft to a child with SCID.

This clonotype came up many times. The CDR3 DNA reads TGCAGTGCTGTGACTAGCGATAAGACCCAGTACTTC. This sequence encodes CSAVTSDKTQYF. The chain couples TRBV20-1 to TRBJ2-5; 8 bases match TRBD2. This CDR3 region has 12 residues. CDR1 is DFQATT and CDR2 is SNEGSKA in the germline V gene (reference sequence). Trimming took 5 bases from V and 6 from J; bases not matched to a gene: 5.

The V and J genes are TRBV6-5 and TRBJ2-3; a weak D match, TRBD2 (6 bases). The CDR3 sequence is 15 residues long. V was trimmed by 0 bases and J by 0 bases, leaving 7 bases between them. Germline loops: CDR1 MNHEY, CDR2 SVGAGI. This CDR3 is CASSYSTRSTDTQYF. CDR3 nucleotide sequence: TGTGCCAGCAGTTACTCGACTAGAAGCACAGATACGCAGTATTTT.

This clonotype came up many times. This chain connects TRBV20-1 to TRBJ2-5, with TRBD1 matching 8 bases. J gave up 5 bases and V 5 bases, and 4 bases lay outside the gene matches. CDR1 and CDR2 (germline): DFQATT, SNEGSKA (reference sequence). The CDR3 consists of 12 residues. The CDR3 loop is CSASGGGETQYF. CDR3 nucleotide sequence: TGCAGTGCTTCAGGGGGCGGGGAGACCCAGTACTTC.

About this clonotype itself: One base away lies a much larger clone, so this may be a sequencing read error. The CDR3 DNA sequence: TGTGCCATCAGCCAGGGGGACAGCCCTAACACTGAAGCTTTCTTT. Its translation: CAISQGDSPNTEAFF. The rearrangement joins TRBV3-1 to TRBJ1-1; 7 bases map to TRBD1. The CDR3 is made up of 15 amino acids. In germline, CDR1 is LGHDT, CDR2 YNNKEL (reference sequence).

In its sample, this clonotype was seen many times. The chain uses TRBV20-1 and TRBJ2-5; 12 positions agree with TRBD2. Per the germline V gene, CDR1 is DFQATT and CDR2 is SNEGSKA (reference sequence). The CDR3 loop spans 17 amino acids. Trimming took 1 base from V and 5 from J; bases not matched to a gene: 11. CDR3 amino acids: CSARALAGGAIYETQYF. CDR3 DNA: TGCAGTGCTAGAGCTCTAGCGGGGGGGGCCATTTATGAGACCCAGTACTTC.

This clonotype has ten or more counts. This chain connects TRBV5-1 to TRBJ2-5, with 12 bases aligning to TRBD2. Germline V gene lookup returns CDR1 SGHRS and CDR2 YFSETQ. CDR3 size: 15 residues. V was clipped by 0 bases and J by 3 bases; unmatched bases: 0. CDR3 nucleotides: TGCGCCAGCAGCTTGGGACTAGCGGGGGAAGAGACCCAGTACTTC. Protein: CASSLGLAGEETQYF.